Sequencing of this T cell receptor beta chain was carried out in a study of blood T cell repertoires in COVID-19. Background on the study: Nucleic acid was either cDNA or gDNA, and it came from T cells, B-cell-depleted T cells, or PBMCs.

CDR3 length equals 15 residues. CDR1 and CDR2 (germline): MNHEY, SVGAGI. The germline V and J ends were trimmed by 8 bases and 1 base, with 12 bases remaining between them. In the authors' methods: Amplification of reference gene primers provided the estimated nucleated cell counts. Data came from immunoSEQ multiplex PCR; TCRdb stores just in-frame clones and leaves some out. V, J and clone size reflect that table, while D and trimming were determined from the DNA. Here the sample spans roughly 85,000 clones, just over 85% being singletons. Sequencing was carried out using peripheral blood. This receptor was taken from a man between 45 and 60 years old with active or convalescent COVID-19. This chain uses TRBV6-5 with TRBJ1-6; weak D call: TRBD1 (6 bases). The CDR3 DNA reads TGTGCCAGCGGGGGGGCGCGTTCCTATAATTCACCCCTCCACTTT. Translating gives CASGGARSYNSPLHF.